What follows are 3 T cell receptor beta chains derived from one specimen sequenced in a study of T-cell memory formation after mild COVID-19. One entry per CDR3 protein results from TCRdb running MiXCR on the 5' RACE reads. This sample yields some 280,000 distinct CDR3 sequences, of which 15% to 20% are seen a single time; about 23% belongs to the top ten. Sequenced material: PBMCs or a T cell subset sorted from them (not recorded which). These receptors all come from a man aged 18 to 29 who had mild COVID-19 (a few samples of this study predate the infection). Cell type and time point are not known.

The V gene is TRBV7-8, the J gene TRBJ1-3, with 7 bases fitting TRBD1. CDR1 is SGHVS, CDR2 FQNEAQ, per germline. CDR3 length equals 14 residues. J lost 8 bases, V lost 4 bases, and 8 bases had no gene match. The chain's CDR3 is CASSSRQGEDTIYF. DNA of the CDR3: TGTGCCAGCAGCTCCCGACAGGGCGAGGACACCATATATTTT. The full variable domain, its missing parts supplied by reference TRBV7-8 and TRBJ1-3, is GAGVSQSPRYKVAKRGQDVALRCDPISGHVSLFWYQQALGQGPEFLTYFQNEAQLDKSGLPSDRFFAERPEGSVSTLKIQRTQQEDSAVYLCASSSRQGEDTIYFGEGSWLTVV.

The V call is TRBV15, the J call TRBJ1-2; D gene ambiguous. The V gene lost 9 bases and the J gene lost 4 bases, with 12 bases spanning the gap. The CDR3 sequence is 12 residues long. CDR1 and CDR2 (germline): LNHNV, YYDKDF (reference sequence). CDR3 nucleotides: TGTGCCACTCCGACCTCCTTCTATGGCTACACCTTC. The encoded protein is CATPTSFYGYTF. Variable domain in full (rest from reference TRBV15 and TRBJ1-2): DAMVIQNPRYQVTQFGKPVTLSCSQTLNHNVMYWYQQKSSQAPKLLFHYYDKDFNNEADTPDNFQSRRPNTSFCFLDIRSPGLGDTAMYLCATPTSFYGYTFGSGTRLTVV.

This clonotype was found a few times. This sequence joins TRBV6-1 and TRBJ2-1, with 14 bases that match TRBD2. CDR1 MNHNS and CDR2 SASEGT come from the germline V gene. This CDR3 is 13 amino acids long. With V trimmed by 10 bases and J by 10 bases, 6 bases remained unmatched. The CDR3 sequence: CATRLAGGHEQFF. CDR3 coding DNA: TGTGCCACCAGACTAGCGGGGGGGCACGAGCAGTTCTTC.